The entry below gives a single T cell receptor (beta chain) sequence along with its context. As yet, its antigen is unknown. These data are taken from a study of regulatory T cells in long-lasting Graves disease. General study findings and limits: New patients shared fewer public clonotypes (more than 850) than persistent patients did (around 2,700). Persistent disease was associated with favored TRBV28 usage and with favored use of TRBJ1-2 and TRBJ2-5.

Time point: newly diagnosed GD, antithyroid drugs for less than 3 months. Researchers made the TCR library from RNA that was extracted from PBMCs. Researchers made TCR beta libraries by using iRepertoire HTBI primers and running Arm-PCR on CDR3 regions. MiXCR, applied by TCRdb to the multiplex PCR reads, yields one record per CDR3 protein. In the table there are around 330,000 distinct CDR3 sequences, approximately 20% of which are singletons. The CDR3 spans 14 residues. Deletions cut 6 bases from V and 2 bases from J, with 12 bases between. Germline values: CDR1 MDHEN, CDR2 SYDVKM. The chain uses TRBV28 and TRBJ2-3; D perhaps matches TRBD1 (6 bases). The source is a female donor with Graves disease. The source material was peripheral blood mononuclear cells (PBMCs), sampled at new diagnosis, from a patient treated with antithyroid drugs. For the CDR3, the DNA is TGTGCCAGCAGACCCTGGACAGCCACAGATACGCAGTATTTT. It is translated as CASRPWTATDTQYF.